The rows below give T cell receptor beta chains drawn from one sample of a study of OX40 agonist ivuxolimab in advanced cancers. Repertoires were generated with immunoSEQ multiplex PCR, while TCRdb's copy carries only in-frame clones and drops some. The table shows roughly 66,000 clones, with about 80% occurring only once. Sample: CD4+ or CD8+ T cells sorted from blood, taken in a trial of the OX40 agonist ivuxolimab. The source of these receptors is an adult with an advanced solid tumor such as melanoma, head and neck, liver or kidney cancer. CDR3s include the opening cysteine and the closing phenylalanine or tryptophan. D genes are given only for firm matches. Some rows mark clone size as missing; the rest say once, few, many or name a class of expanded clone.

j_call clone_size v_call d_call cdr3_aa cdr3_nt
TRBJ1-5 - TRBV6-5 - CASSQGIWRNQPQHF TGTGCCAGCAGTCAGGGAATATGGCGCAATCAGCCCCAGCATTTT
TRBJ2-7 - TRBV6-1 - CASSELASSEQYF TGTGCCAGCAGTGAACTAGCTAGCTCCGAGCAGTACTTC
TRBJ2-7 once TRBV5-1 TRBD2 CASSFSTGTSGSYEQYF TGCGCCAGCAGCTTTTCCACCGGGACTAGCGGATCCTACGAGCAGTACTTC
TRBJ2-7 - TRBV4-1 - CASSQPGQSRGHEQYF TGCGCCAGCAGCCAACCCGGACAGTCCAGGGGCCACGAGCAGTACTTC
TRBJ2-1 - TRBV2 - CASTRMDEQFF TGTGCCAGCACTAGAATGGATGAGCAGTTCTTC
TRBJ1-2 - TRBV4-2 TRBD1 CASSKDRGNYGYTF TGTGCCAGCTCCAAGGACAGGGGAAACTATGGCTACACCTTC
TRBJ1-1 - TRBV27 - CASRYMVPFLGGTKATEAFF TGTGCCAGCCGGTACATGGTCCCGTTTCTTGGTGGGACAAAGGCCACTGAAGCTTTCTTT
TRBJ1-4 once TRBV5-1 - CASSDPQGTDEKLFF TGCGCCAGCAGCGACCCACAGGGCACAGATGAAAAACTGTTTTTT
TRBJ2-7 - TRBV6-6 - CASSRRQDSYEQYF TGTGCCAGCAGTCGCCGACAGGACTCCTACGAGCAGTACTTC
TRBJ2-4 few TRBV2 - CASSEALIKNIQYF TGTGCCAGCAGTGAAGCGTTGATCAAAAACATTCAGTACTTC
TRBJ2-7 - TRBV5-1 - CASSLGGLWAEQYF TGCGCCAGCAGCTTAGGAGGCCTCTGGGCCGAGCAGTACTTC
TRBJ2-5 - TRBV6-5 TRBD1 CASSWDREETQYF TGTGCCAGCAGTTGGGACAGGGAAGAGACCCAGTACTTC
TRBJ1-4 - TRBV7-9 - CASSHDRFDEKLFF TGTGCCAGCAGCCATGACAGGTTTGATGAAAAACTGTTTTTT
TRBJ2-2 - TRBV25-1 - CASSEVANTGELFF TGTGCCAGCAGTGAAGTAGCGAACACCGGGGAGCTGTTTTTT
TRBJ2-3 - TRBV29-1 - CSAKPNRLYTDTQYF TGCAGCGCTAAGCCAAATCGACTGTACACAGATACGCAGTATTTT
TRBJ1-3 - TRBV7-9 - CASSFGQSSGNTIYF TGTGCCAGCAGCTTTGGTCAGAGCTCTGGAAACACCATATATTTT
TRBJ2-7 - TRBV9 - CASSVNQGREQYF TGTGCCAGCAGCGTTAACCAGGGCCGCGAGCAGTACTTC
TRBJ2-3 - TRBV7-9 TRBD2 CASSYQAGAKDTQYF TGTGCCAGCAGCTACCAAGCGGGAGCGAAAGATACGCAGTATTTT
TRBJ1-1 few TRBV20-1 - CSARDTAEAFF TGCAGTGCTAGAGATACCGCTGAAGCTTTCTTT
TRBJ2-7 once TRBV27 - CASSPPRGHEQYF TGTGCCAGCAGTCCTCCCCGGGGCCACGAGCAGTACTTC
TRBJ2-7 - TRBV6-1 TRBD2 CASEDTGTSYEQYF TGTGCCAGCGAAGACACCGGGACTAGCTACGAGCAGTACTTC
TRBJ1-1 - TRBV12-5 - CASGLITGAFF TGTGCTAGTGGTTTAATTACTGGGGCTTTCTTT
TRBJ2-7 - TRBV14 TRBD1 CASSPRGGTGGIEQYF TGTGCCAGCAGCCCCCGAGGGGGGACAGGGGGGATCGAGCAGTACTTC
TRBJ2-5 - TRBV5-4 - CASSQSGGSGETQYF TGTGCCAGCAGCCAGAGTGGGGGTAGTGGTGAGACCCAGTACTTC
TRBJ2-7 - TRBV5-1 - CASSLVVSGPLYEQYF TGCGCCAGCAGCTTGGTTGTTAGCGGCCCCCTTTACGAGCAGTACTTC
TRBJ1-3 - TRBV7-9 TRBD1 CASSPGQISGNTIYF TGTGCCAGCAGCCCGGGACAGATCTCTGGAAACACCATATATTTT
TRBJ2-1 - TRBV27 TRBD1 CASSLPGTGYHEQFF TGTGCCAGCAGTCTACCCGGGACAGGGTACCATGAGCAGTTCTTC
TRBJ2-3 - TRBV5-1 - CASSPGDPGGYF TGCGCCAGCAGCCCAGGGGACCCCGGTGGGTATTTT
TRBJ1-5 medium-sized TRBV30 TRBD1 CAWSPETGRSNQPQHF TGTGCCTGGAGTCCCGAGACAGGGAGGAGCAATCAGCCCCAGCATTTT
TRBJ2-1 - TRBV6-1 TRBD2 CASSGLAGGRSYNEQFF TGTGCCAGCAGTGGACTAGCGGGAGGGCGCTCCTACAATGAGCAGTTCTTC
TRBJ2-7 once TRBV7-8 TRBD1 CASSSDWDSKEQYF TGTGCCAGCAGCTCGGACTGGGACAGTAAGGAGCAGTACTTC
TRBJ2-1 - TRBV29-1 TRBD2 CSVEGGLAGGSEQFF TGCAGCGTTGAAGGCGGTCTAGCGGGAGGCAGCGAGCAGTTCTTC
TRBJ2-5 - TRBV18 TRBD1 CASSPRTGGRETQYF TGTGCCAGCTCCCCAAGGACAGGGGGCAGAGAGACCCAGTACTTC
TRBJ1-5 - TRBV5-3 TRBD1 CARSSTYWTGLVPHQPQHF TGTGCCAGAAGCTCTACCTACTGGACAGGCTTAGTCCCCCATCAGCCCCAGCATTTT
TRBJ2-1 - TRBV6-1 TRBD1 CASSAGTGGRALNNEQFF TGTGCCAGCAGTGCTGGGACAGGGGGCAGGGCTTTGAACAATGAGCAGTTCTTC
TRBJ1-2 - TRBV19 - CASSILLGYYGYTF TGTGCCAGTAGTATACTGCTAGGGTACTATGGCTACACCTTC
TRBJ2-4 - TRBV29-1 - CSVVEGHINIQYF TGCAGCGTTGTGGAGGGGCATATAAACATTCAGTACTTC
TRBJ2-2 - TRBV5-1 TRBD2 CASSSGRAFYTGELFF TGCGCCAGCAGCAGCGGGAGGGCTTTTTACACCGGGGAGCTGTTTTTT
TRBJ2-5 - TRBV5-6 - CASSLEQRETQYF TGTGCCAGCAGCTTGGAACAGCGAGAGACCCAGTACTTC
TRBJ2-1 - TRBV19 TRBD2 CASTSGGGSYNEQFF TGTGCCAGCACAAGCGGGGGAGGTTCCTACAATGAGCAGTTCTTC
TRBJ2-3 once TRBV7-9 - CASSLMRDTDTQYF TGTGCCAGCAGCTTAATGCGGGATACAGATACGCAGTATTTT
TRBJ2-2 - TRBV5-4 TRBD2 CASRRTSGRAGTGELFF TGTGCCAGCAGGAGGACTAGCGGGAGGGCCGGCACCGGGGAGCTGTTTTTT